This note documents a single T cell receptor beta chain sequence. Its antigen is currently not known. Per-base quality was not reported, and no clone a single base away is much larger than it. The immunoSEQ Assay, a bias-controlled multiplex PCR, was used to amplify TCRbeta CDR3 regions from genomic DNA. The authors' analysis ran thus. Nucleated cell counts per sample were estimated from amplification of reference gene primers within the assay. Sequence reads were collapsed and filtered to measure the absolute abundance of every unique TCRbeta CDR3 rearrangement. For each sample, productive Simpson clonality was calculated as the square root of Simpson's diversity index over productive rearrangements. TCRdb took this table from immuneACCESS and kept in-frame rearrangements with V and J called. Such tables lack part of the clones; where checked against another copy, unresolved V genes explain under half of the gap, and the rest is unexplained. V and J calls and clone size are as listed in that table; D and trimming were resolved from the DNA. This sample holds approximately 300,000 clones; around 90% were observed only once. The ten largest clones represent around 2.5% of the sample.

The data belong to a study of blood T cell repertoires in COVID-19 (dated by TCRdb to 2018 to 2020). At the level of the whole study: Samples from collaborators originated in the United States, Italy and Spain and spanned both the acute and convalescent phases of COVID-19. The prospective study material was composed of cDNA or gDNA derived from T cells, B-cell-depleted T cells, or PBMCs. Subjects who had been exposed to COVID-19, were actively infected with it, or had recovered from it provided the deeply sampled blood TCRbeta repertoires that made up the dataset. The repertoires were made available in a free public database intended to serve as a resource for research on the immune response to SARS-CoV-2. The samples were drawn from the first 160 participants of the ongoing ImmuneRACE study and from 950 to 1,500 subjects provided by 6 global collaborators. Sample metadata almost always included a de-identified subject ID, COVID-19 status, age in years and sex. Where available, HLA class I and class II types were obtained from metadata supplied by the sample provider rather than from assay-based typing. Results the study describes overall, beyond this receptor: Clinical and demographic metadata were provided uncurated, with the amount varying by source and participant.

The CDR3 contains 15 residues, cysteine and phenylalanine counted. The kept DNA is CDR3 alone, 45 bases in frame from the first base. CDR1 and CDR2 are read off the germline V gene as ENHRY and SYGVKD. The germline V end is reduced by 0 bases and the J end by 5 bases; junction bases left unmatched: 5. Participants in the prospective study were enrolled through a virtual design, were aged roughly 18 to 90 years, and lived in roughly 25 United States geographic areas. In the prospective study, participants were assigned to cohorts based on the clinical history participants reported in a screening survey and a study questionnaire. Recovered participants in ImmuneRACE Cohort 3 were defined as having two consecutive negative NP/OP PCR tests, clearance from a healthcare professional, or resolution of symptoms. In the prospective study, mobile phlebotomists collected whole blood, serum and a nasopharyngeal or oropharyngeal swab from each participant. Prospective study participants could optionally give additional blood draws and questionnaires over an approximately 2-month period. Blood samples from the prospective study were shipped frozen or at room temperature prior to DNA extraction.

Sample: PBMCs or T cells enriched from blood (not recorded which). The origin of this receptor is a man in his sixties who had recovered from COVID-19. Recombination linked TRBV10-3 to TRBJ2-7; 9 bases in the junction line up with TRBD2. This receptor has the CDR3 CAISESSGRRHEQYF. The nucleotides read TGTGCCATCAGTGAGTCAAGCGGGAGGCGGCACGAGCAGTACTTC.